This entry is about one T cell receptor beta chain. Its antigen is not identified. V shed 2 bases and J 5 bases; nucleotides not matched to a gene: 10. In germline, CDR1 is SNHLY, CDR2 FYNNEI. This CDR3 contains 17 residues. This entry comes from a study of CD8 T cells in ankylosing spondylitis. Broader study findings: Disease-associated clonotypes exhibited CD8+ identity and were relatively infrequent in peripheral blood. A TCR beta motif of seven or eight highly homologous variants appeared characteristic of ankylosing spondylitis blood.

Via MiXCR, TCRdb re-called the 5' RACE reads, giving one row per CDR3 protein. In the table there are around 140,000 distinct CDR3 sequences, over 15% of which are singletons. The chain joins TRBV2 to TRBJ2-1; TRBD2 agrees at 9 bases. The sequenced material came from blood, either unsorted or a sorted T cell fraction (not recorded which). The sequence derives from a male donor with ankylosing spondylitis. The CDR3 sequence is CASSEYPIAGVDNEQFF. CDR3 DNA: TGTGCCAGCAGTGAATATCCCATAGCGGGAGTCGACAATGAGCAGTTCTTC.